This T cell receptor beta chain was identified in a study of OX40 agonist ivuxolimab in advanced cancers. The study, taken as a whole, reports: Expanded clones were, on average, more numerous in CD8+ T cells than in CD4+.

TCRdb's copy holds only in-frame clones and misses some; the assay was immunoSEQ multiplex PCR. The data contain about 85,000 clones, around 80% of them seen just once; the ten biggest clones take up 6% to 8.5%. It was autoimmune disease history or systemic immunosuppression that excluded patients. To note about this clone: Its specificity is unknown.

V gave up 0 bases and J gave up 9 bases, with 10 bases separating them. CDR1 is SGDLS, CDR2 YYNGEE, per germline. The CDR3 has 14 residues. Specimen: CD4+ or CD8+ T cells sorted from blood, collected in a trial of the OX40 agonist ivuxolimab. The chain couples TRBV9 to TRBJ1-6; D unresolved. This TCR derives from an adult with an advanced solid tumor such as melanoma, head and neck, liver or kidney cancer. The chain's CDR3 is CASSVGGGISPLHF. The CDR3 DNA reads TGTGCCAGCAGCGTAGGGGGAGGGATTTCACCCCTCCACTTT.